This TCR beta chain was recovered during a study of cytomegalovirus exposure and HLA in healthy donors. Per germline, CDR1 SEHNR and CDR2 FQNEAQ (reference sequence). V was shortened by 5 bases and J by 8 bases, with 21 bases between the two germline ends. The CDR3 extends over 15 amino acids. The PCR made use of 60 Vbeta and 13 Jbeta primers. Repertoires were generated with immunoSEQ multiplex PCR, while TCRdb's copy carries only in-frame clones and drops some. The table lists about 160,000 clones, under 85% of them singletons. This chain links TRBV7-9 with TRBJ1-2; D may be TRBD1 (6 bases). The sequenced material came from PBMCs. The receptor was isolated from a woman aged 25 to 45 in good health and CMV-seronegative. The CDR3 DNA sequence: TGTGCCAGCAGCCGCGCGGGGGCCTCCCAGGAAGGCTACACCTTC. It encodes CASSRAGASQEGYTF.